These T cell receptor beta chains were read from a single sample in a study of chemoradiotherapy in HPV16-positive cancers. The method was immunoSEQ multiplex PCR; TCRdb's version includes in-frame clones alone and lacks a portion of them. The sample has approximately 9,400 clones; about 88% are singletons. The source material was blood, sampled from a patient who underwent chemoradiotherapy. The origin of the receptors is a human donor with HPV-associated anogenital cancer. Both conserved end residues are part of each CDR3. D genes are given only for firm matches. Clone size is not always given. Where it is, it says once, few, many or a class for expanded clones.

clone size: .; J gene: TRBJ2-1; D gene: TRBD2; V gene: TRBV7-3; CDR3 DNA: TGTGCCAGCAGCTTAAGGGCGGGGGGGCCCAATGAGCAGTTCTTC; CDR3 protein: CASSLRAGGPNEQFF
clone size: .; J gene: TRBJ2-4; D gene: .; V gene: TRBV19; CDR3 DNA: TGTGCCAGTAGTACGACGCCAGGCCGGAACATTCAGTACTTC; CDR3 protein: CASSTTPGRNIQYF
clone size: .; J gene: TRBJ2-7; D gene: .; V gene: TRBV7-3; CDR3 DNA: TGTGCCAGCAGCTTAAATCCGCCGGGCGCGAACTACGAGCAGTACTTC; CDR3 protein: CASSLNPPGANYEQYF
clone size: .; J gene: TRBJ2-1; D gene: .; V gene: TRBV6-6; CDR3 DNA: TGTGCCAGCAGTTACGGGCAGGGGTCCTACAATGAGCAGTTCTTC; CDR3 protein: CASSYGQGSYNEQFF
clone size: .; J gene: TRBJ1-2; D gene: .; V gene: TRBV28; CDR3 DNA: TGTGCCAGCAGTAGGGGCAGGGAGCACTATGGCTACACCTTC; CDR3 protein: CASSRGREHYGYTF
clone size: .; J gene: TRBJ1-2; D gene: .; V gene: TRBV4-1; CDR3 DNA: TGCGCCAGCAGCCAAGGCCTAGCTAACTATGGCTACACCTTC; CDR3 protein: CASSQGLANYGYTF
clone size: once; J gene: TRBJ2-5; D gene: .; V gene: TRBV7-2; CDR3 DNA: TGTGCCAGCAGCCCCACCCGGGGGGAGACCCAGTACTTC; CDR3 protein: CASSPTRGETQYF
clone size: .; J gene: TRBJ2-5; D gene: .; V gene: TRBV2; CDR3 DNA: TGTGCCAGCAGGGCAGGTGTTTTTGTAGAGGAGACCCAGTACTTC; CDR3 protein: CASRAGVFVEETQYF
clone size: .; J gene: TRBJ2-7; D gene: .; V gene: TRBV11-2; CDR3 DNA: TGTGCCAGCAGTCCCGGGGGCATCTACGAGCAGTACTTC; CDR3 protein: CASSPGGIYEQYF
clone size: once; J gene: TRBJ2-7; D gene: .; V gene: TRBV5-4; CDR3 DNA: TGTGCCAGCAGCTTTCCAGGTACCTACGAGCAGTACTTC; CDR3 protein: CASSFPGTYEQYF
clone size: .; J gene: TRBJ2-5; D gene: .; V gene: TRBV6-1; CDR3 DNA: TGTGCCAGCACCCCCGGGGTCGACGAGACCCAGTACTTC; CDR3 protein: CASTPGVDETQYF
clone size: .; J gene: TRBJ2-7; D gene: .; V gene: TRBV12-2; CDR3 DNA: TGTGCAAGTCGCTTAGCCCCGGGTTTCTCCTACGAGCAGTACTTC; CDR3 protein: CASRLAPGFSYEQYF
clone size: .; J gene: TRBJ1-3; D gene: TRBD1; V gene: TRBV7-9; CDR3 DNA: TGTGCCAGCAGCTTAGAGACAGGGCGCGGGAGAGACACCATATATTTT; CDR3 protein: CASSLETGRGRDTIYF
clone size: .; J gene: TRBJ1-1; D gene: .; V gene: TRBV29-1; CDR3 DNA: TGCAGCGTTGTAATAGGCAGCACTGAAGCTTTCTTT; CDR3 protein: CSVVIGSTEAFF
clone size: once; J gene: TRBJ2-3; D gene: .; V gene: TRBV5-5; CDR3 DNA: TGTGCCAGCAGCTTGGAATCGGAGATCGATACGCAGTATTTT; CDR3 protein: CASSLESEIDTQYF
clone size: .; J gene: TRBJ2-5; D gene: TRBD1; V gene: TRBV27; CDR3 DNA: TGTGCCAGCCGCTCCCTCGGGACAGGGGTCGAGACCCAGTACTTC; CDR3 protein: CASRSLGTGVETQYF
clone size: .; J gene: TRBJ2-7; D gene: TRBD1; V gene: TRBV18; CDR3 DNA: TGTGCCAGCTCACCGGAATTCGGGACAGGGTACCACGAGCAGTACTTC; CDR3 protein: CASSPEFGTGYHEQYF
clone size: .; J gene: TRBJ1-2; D gene: TRBD1; V gene: TRBV18; CDR3 DNA: TGTGCCAGCTCACCAACGGCAGGGGGGACCTATGGCTACACCTTC; CDR3 protein: CASSPTAGGTYGYTF
clone size: once; J gene: TRBJ2-2; D gene: .; V gene: TRBV6-1; CDR3 DNA: TGTGCCAGCAGTGGTCGGGAGTGGGGCACCGGGGAGCTGTTTTTT; CDR3 protein: CASSGREWGTGELFF
clone size: .; J gene: TRBJ2-1; D gene: .; V gene: TRBV5-6; CDR3 DNA: TGTGCCAGCAGCTTGTACGGGAGCTCCTACAATGAGCAGTTCTTC; CDR3 protein: CASSLYGSSYNEQFF
clone size: .; J gene: TRBJ2-7; D gene: TRBD1; V gene: TRBV14; CDR3 DNA: TGTGCCAGCAGCCCGCGGGACAGGGGGACCTACGAGCAGTACTTC; CDR3 protein: CASSPRDRGTYEQYF
clone size: .; J gene: TRBJ2-3; D gene: TRBD2; V gene: TRBV11-2; CDR3 DNA: TGTGCCAGCAGCTTCTCAGCGGGGGCGGCAGATACGCAGTATTTT; CDR3 protein: CASSFSAGAADTQYF
clone size: .; J gene: TRBJ2-7; D gene: TRBD1; V gene: TRBV29-1; CDR3 DNA: TGCAGCGCCTCCACCGGGACAGCGCCCTACGAGCAGTACTTC; CDR3 protein: CSASTGTAPYEQYF
clone size: .; J gene: TRBJ1-2; D gene: .; V gene: TRBV5-6; CDR3 DNA: TGTGCCAGCAGCTTGGTGGGGCAGTCCTACCTTCCTAACTATGGCTACACCTTC; CDR3 protein: CASSLVGQSYLPNYGYTF
clone size: .; J gene: TRBJ2-3; D gene: .; V gene: TRBV7-2; CDR3 DNA: TGTGCCAGCAGCCTAGGCACAGATACGCAGTATTTT; CDR3 protein: CASSLGTDTQYF
clone size: .; J gene: TRBJ2-3; D gene: .; V gene: TRBV9; CDR3 DNA: TGTGCCAGCAGCGCCGGGGACGGTCCAGATACGCAGTATTTT; CDR3 protein: CASSAGDGPDTQYF